This T cell receptor (beta chain) was profiled in a study of vaccination and CD4 T cells after COVID-19. For the study at large: Two of the convalescents were Hispanic, and convalescents were six males and four females. The study collected post-vaccine samples a median around 70 days after dose two, with a range of 14 to 241.

This clonotype was detected a few times. Its specificity is not known. An Oncomine TCR Beta short-read assay was used to sequence the DNA from cultured CD4+ T cells. Using the QIAamp micro DNA kit, genomic DNA was extracted from the CD4+ T cells that had been cultured. TCRdb reanalysed the PCR reads using MiXCR and keeps one entry per CDR3 protein. The table has 9,500 to 13,000 distinct CDR3 sequences, about 60% seen once. CDR1 SGHTA and CDR2 FQGNSA come from the germline V gene. The V and J ends lost 0 bases and 3 bases respectively, with 6 bases between them. The CDR3 sequence is 15 residues long. Treatment specified: approximately nine-day PBMC culture with coronavirus spike peptide pools or control peptides (ViraFEST assay).

The chain is built from TRBV7-2 and TRBJ2-6; D gene unclear. The sequence derives from a human donor who had recovered from COVID-19. The material sequenced was CD4+ T cells from blood, cultured in vitro. CDR3 protein: CASSLAADGANVLTF. CDR3 DNA sequence: TGTGCCAGCAGCTTAGCGGCAGATGGGGCCAACGTCCTGACTTTC.